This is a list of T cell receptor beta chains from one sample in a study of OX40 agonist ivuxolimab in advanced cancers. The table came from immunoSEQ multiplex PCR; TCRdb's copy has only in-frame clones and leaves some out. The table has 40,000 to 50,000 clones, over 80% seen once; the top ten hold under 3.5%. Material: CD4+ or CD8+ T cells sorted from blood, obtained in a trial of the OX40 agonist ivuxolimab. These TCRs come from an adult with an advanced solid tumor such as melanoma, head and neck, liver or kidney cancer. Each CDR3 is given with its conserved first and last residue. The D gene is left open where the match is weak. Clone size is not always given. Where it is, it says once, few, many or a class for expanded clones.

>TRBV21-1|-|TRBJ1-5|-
TGTGCCAGCATCGATCTCCCTCCTCCGGGACACAATCAGCCCCAGCATTTT
CASIDLPPPGHNQPQHF
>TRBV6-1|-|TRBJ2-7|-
TGTGCCAGCAGTGAAGTTATGTGGGGTAGTCCCGAGCAGTACTTC
CASSEVMWGSPEQYF
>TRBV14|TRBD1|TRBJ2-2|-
TGTGCCAGCAGCCCCGGGACAGGGGGTTCCGGGGAGCTGTTTTTT
CASSPGTGGSGELFF
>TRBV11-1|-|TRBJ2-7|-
TGTGCCAGCAGCATCCGGGACGCAGCCTACGAGCAGTACTTC
CASSIRDAAYEQYF
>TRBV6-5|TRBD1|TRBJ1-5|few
TGTGCCAGCAGAAAACAGGGGCTCGGCCAGCCCCAGCATTTT
CASRKQGLGQPQHF
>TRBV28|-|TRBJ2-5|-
TGTGCCAGCAGTCCCACGGGATGGGTCCCCGAGACCCAGTACTTC
CASSPTGWVPETQYF
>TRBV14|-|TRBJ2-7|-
TGTGCCAGCAGCGTCGGGGGCGAGCAGTACTTC
CASSVGGEQYF
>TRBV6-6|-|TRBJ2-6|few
TGTGCCAGCACCCAGGGGGGGGCCAACGTCCTGACTTTC
CASTQGGANVLTF
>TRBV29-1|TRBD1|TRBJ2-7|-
TGCAGCGTTGAATCACCGACAGGGGGTACCTACGAGCAGTACTTC
CSVESPTGGTYEQYF
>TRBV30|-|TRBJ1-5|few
TGTGCCTGGAGTGTAGGCCTCCGGGGGGGCCCTAGCAATCAGCCCCAGCATTTT
CAWSVGLRGGPSNQPQHF
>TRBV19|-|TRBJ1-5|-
TGTGCCAGTAGTATAGTTTTTAGCAATCAGCCCCAGCATTTT
CASSIVFSNQPQHF
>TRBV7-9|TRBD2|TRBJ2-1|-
TGTGCCAGCAGCTCCCGGACTAGCGGGAGGGCGTACAATGAGCAGTTCTTC
CASSSRTSGRAYNEQFF
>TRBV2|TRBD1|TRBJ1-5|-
TGTGCCAGCCAGGGACAGGAGGATCAGCCCCAGCATTTT
CASQGQEDQPQHF
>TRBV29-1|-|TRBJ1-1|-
TGCAGCGTTGGACACAGCTCTTTGAGGGAAGCTTTCTTT
CSVGHSSLREAFF
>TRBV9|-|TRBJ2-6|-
TGTGCCAGCAGCGTCTCCGCAGGGGCTGGGGCCAACGTCCTGACTTTC
CASSVSAGAGANVLTF
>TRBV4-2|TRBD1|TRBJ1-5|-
TGTGCCAGCAGCCATTACCTTGCGACAGGGGGCAATCAGCCCCAGCATTTT
CASSHYLATGGNQPQHF
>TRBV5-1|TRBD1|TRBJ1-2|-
TGCGCCAGCAGCTTAGACAGGGAATCTATAACCTACACCTTC
CASSLDRESITYTF
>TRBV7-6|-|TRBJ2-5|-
TGTGCCAGCAGCTTAGGACAAGAGACCCAGTACTTC
CASSLGQETQYF
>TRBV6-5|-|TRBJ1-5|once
TGTGCCAGCAGTGGGCGGTTTAGCAATCAGCCCCAGCATTTT
CASSGRFSNQPQHF
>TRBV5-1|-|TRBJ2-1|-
TGCGCCAGCAGGTATACCCCCTACAATGAGCAGTTCTTC
CASRYTPYNEQFF
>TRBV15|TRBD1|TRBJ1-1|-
TGTGCCACCAGCGTCGGGACAGTTGGTAGGAACACTGAAGCTTTCTTT
CATSVGTVGRNTEAFF
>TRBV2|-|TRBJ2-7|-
TGTGCCAGCACAAAGGGGGGAATCTACGAGCAGTACTTC
CASTKGGIYEQYF
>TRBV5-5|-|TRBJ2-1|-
TGTGCCAGCAGCGGGTCGGGAGAGCAGTTCTTC
CASSGSGEQFF
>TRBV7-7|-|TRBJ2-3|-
TGTGCTAGCAGCTTATCGGTCACAGATACGCAGTATTTT
CASSLSVTDTQYF
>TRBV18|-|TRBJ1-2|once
TGTGCCAGCTCACGACTAGGGGAAGCCCACGTCTTC
CASSRLGEAHVF
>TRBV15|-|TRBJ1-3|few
TGTGCCACCAGCAGAACAGTCTCTGGAAACACCATATATTTT
CATSRTVSGNTIYF
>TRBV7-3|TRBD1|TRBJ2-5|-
TGTGCCAGCAGCTCCACAGCCGGGACAGGGTTGAAGACCCAGTACTTC
CASSSTAGTGLKTQYF
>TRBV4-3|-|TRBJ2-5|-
TGCGCCAGCAGCCTCGGCAGTTACCAAGAGACCCAGTACTTC
CASSLGSYQETQYF
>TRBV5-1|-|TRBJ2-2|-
TGCGCCAGCCGGGGACCCTGGGCGACCGGGGAGCTGTTTTTT
CASRGPWATGELFF
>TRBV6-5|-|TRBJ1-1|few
TGTGCCAGCCTTACGAACACTGAAGCTTTCTTT
CASLTNTEAFF
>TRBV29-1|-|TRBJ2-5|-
TGCAGTGTTAACGAAGAGACCCAGTACTTC
CSVNEETQYF
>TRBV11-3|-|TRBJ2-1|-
TGTGCCAGCAGCCTACGCTGGGGCCTAGAGCAGTTCTTC
CASSLRWGLEQFF
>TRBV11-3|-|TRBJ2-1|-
TGTGCCAGCAGCCTACCGAGCTCCTACAATGAGCAGTTCTTC
CASSLPSSYNEQFF
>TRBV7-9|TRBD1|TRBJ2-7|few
TGTGCCAGCAGCACGACAGGGGCCCTCTCCTACGAGCAGTACTTC
CASSTTGALSYEQYF
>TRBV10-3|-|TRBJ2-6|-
TGTGCCATCACTGCGGACCTATTTTCTGGGGCCAACGTCCTGACTTTC
CAITADLFSGANVLTF
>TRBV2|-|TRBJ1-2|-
TGTGCCAGCAGTGATAGGCGGAGGGGCGCCTACACCTTC
CASSDRRRGAYTF
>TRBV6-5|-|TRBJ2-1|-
TGTGCCAGCACGGGCAGGTCCTACAATGAGCAGTTCTTC
CASTGRSYNEQFF
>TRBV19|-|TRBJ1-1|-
TGTGCCAGTAGTATAGTATCAGGGGATGAAGCTTTCTTT
CASSIVSGDEAFF
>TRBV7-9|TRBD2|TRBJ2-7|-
TGTGCCAGCAGCTTAGATTACGCGGGAGCCTCCTACGAGCAGTACTTC
CASSLDYAGASYEQYF
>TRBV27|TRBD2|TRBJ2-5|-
TGTGCCAGCAGTGAGAGCGGGAGGGCCGGGGGCCAGTACTTC
CASSESGRAGGQYF
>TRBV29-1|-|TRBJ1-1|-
TGCAGCGTTGGCCCCCCAAGAGAGTCTGAAGCTTTCTTT
CSVGPPRESEAFF
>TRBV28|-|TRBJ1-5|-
TGTGCCAGCAGTTCCCCCACAGGGCTCGGCAATCAGCCCCAGCATTTT
CASSSPTGLGNQPQHF
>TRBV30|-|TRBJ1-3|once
TGTGCCTGGAGTGTATCAGGAAACACCATATATTTT
CAWSVSGNTIYF
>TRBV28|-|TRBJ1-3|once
TGTGCCAGCAGTTTCCAAAACTCTGGAAACACCATATATTTT
CASSFQNSGNTIYF
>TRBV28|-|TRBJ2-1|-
TGTGCCAGCTTTGGAACCTACAATGAGCAGTTCTTC
CASFGTYNEQFF
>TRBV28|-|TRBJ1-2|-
TGTGCCAGCAGTTTACTCGGAGGAGGCTATGGCTACACCTTC
CASSLLGGGYGYTF
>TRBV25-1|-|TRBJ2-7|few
TGTGCCAGCAGTACCCCGGTGCGGGGACACGAGCAGTACTTC
CASSTPVRGHEQYF
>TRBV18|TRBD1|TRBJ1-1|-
TGTGCCAGCTCACCCCAGGGGGCTGAAGCTTTCTTT
CASSPQGAEAFF
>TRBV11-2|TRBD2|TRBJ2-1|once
TGTGCCAGCAGCTTAACCCAGCGGGACTACTATAATGAGCAGTTCTTC
CASSLTQRDYYNEQFF
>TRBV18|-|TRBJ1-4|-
TGTGCCAGCTCAAGATCAGGGGTGGAAAAACTGTTTTTT
CASSRSGVEKLFF
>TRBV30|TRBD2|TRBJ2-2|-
TGTGCCGGGCAACTAGCGGGAACGTACACCGGGGAGCTGTTTTTT
CAGQLAGTYTGELFF
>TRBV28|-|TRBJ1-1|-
TGTGCCTCATCGGCGGTGAACACTGAAGCTTTCTTT
CASSAVNTEAFF
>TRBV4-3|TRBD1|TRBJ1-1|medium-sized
TGCGCCAGCAGCCAAGATTTCCGGACAGGCGAAGCTTTCTTT
CASSQDFRTGEAFF
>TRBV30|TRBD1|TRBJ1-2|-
TGTGCCTGGAGTGTCGGGACCCCCAGGGGGTGGGAGAATGGCTACACCTTC
CAWSVGTPRGWENGYTF
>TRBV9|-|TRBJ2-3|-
TGTGCCAGCAGCGTAGGAGGACAGTCTAGCACAGATACGCAGTATTTT
CASSVGGQSSTDTQYF
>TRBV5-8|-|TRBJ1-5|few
TGTGCCAGCAGTTTTACTCATCAGCCCCAGCATTTT
CASSFTHQPQHF